This entry describes one TCR beta chain. Its matching antigen is unknown. These data are taken from a study of cytomegalovirus exposure and HLA in healthy donors. Study-wide findings and caveats: Several of the most significant clusters appeared linked to common viral pathogens, based on a later analysis. Presence/absence analyses treated sequencing depth as roughly uniform across donors. Data from an earlier analysis indicated that most TCR beta V segments were productive either about 87% or about 30% of the time.

This CDR3 region has 14 residues. Germline CDR1 MDHEN, CDR2 SYDVKM. The V gene end was trimmed by 8 bases and the J gene end by 4 bases; junction bases not matched to a gene: 7. Primers included in the PCR were 60 Vbeta and 13 Jbeta primers. Generated by immunoSEQ multiplex PCR, the TCRdb table keeps only in-frame clones and is missing some. The table has approximately 140,000 clones, about 80% seen once. This receptor was obtained from a woman aged 40 to 50 in good health and CMV-seronegative. Sequencing was done on a sample of PBMCs. J is TRBJ1-1 and V is TRBV28; 10 bases are a match to TRBD1. CDR3 in amino acids: CASSDRGRGTEAFF. The CDR3 DNA sequence: TGTGCCAGCTCGGACAGGGGGAGGGGCACTGAAGCTTTCTTT.